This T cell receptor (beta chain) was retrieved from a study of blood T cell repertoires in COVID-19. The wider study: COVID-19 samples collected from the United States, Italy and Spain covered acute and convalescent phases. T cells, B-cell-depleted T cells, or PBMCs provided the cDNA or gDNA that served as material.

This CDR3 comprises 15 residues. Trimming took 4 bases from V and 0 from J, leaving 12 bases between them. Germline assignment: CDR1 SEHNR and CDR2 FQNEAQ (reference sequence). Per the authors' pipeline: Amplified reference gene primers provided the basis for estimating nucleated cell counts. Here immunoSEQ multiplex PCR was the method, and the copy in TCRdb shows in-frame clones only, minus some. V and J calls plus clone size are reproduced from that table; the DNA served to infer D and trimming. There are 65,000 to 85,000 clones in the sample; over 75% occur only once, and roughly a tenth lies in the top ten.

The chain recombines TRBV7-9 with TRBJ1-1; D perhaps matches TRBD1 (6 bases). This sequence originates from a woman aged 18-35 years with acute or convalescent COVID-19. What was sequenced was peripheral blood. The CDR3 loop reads CASSSAGTLNTEAFF. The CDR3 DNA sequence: TGTGCCAGCAGCTCGGCAGGGACATTGAACACTGAAGCTTTCTTT.